Presented here are 26 T cell receptor beta chains from one specimen sequenced in a study of blood T cell repertoires in COVID-19. The protocol was immunoSEQ multiplex PCR, while the TCRdb copy is restricted to in-frame clones and leaves out a portion. Of 150,000 to 200,000 clones in the sample, 65% to 85% are singletons; the top ten hold approximately 11%. Material: peripheral blood. Receptors were obtained from a man aged 55 to 70 with active or convalescent COVID-19.

The J gene is TRBJ1-6, the V gene TRBV15; D not resolved. CDR1 is LNHNV, CDR2 YYDKDF, per germline (reference sequence). The CDR3 has 16 residues. The V and J ends lost 0 bases and 0 bases respectively, with 6 bases between them. The CDR3 here is CATSRDISSYNSPLHF. DNA for the CDR3: TGTGCCACCAGCAGAGATATCAGCTCCTATAATTCACCCCTCCACTTT. Together with reference TRBV15 and TRBJ1-6, the CDR3 gives the full variable domain: DAMVIQNPRYQVTQFGKPVTLSCSQTLNHNVMYWYQQKSSQAPKLLFHYYDKDFNNEADTPDNFQSRRPNTSFCFLDIRSPGLGDTAMYLCATSRDISSYNSPLHFGNGTRLTVT.

The chain uses TRBV7-2 and TRBJ1-1; no reliable D call. Germline assignment: CDR1 SGHTA and CDR2 FQGNSA. The V gene lost 5 bases and the J gene lost 6 bases, with 19 bases spanning the gap. The CDR3 consists of 15 residues. The CDR3 loop is CASSPWRTTLAEAFF. DNA for the CDR3: TGTGCCAGCAGCCCCTGGAGAACCACCCTCGCTGAAGCTTTCTTT.

CDR3 in amino acids: CASSPGTGETEAFF. CDR3 nucleotides: TGTGCCAGCTCACCAGGGACAGGGGAGACTGAAGCTTTCTTT. This chain links TRBV18 with TRBJ1-1; 10 positions agree with TRBD1. The CDR3 runs to 14 residues. Germline V gene lookup returns CDR1 KGHSH and CDR2 LQKENI. The trim removed 2 bases at V and 5 bases at J, leaving 2 bases unmatched.

This clone was seen once. The chain links TRBV2 to TRBJ1-2, with 7 positions matching TRBD1. The CDR3 covers 14 residues. Germline V gives CDR1 SNHLY, CDR2 FYNNEI. The ends lost 4 bases at V and 6 bases at J; junction bases unmatched: 8. Written as DNA, the CDR3 is TGTGCCAGCAGTGGGGACAGCTGGGCCGATGGCTACACCTTC. Translated, it gives CASSGDSWADGYTF.

The V and J genes are TRBV5-1 and TRBJ2-3, with 9 bases aligning to TRBD2. Germline lookup yields CDR1 SGHRS and CDR2 YFSETQ. The CDR3 contains 16 residues. With 4 bases clipped from V and 0 bases from J, the junction kept 6 bases outside the gene matches. The DNA of the CDR3 is TGCGCCAGCAGCCTCCTCCTAGCGGGGAGCACAGATACGCAGTATTTT. This sequence encodes CASSLLLAGSTDTQYF.

The rearrangement links TRBV11-3 to TRBJ2-1; a weak D match, TRBD1 (6 bases). Germline assignment: CDR1 SGHNT and CDR2 YENEEA. The length of the CDR3 is 13 residues. Trimming took off 2 bases at V and 8 bases at J, with 10 bases between the two ends. The CDR3: CASSLTGLDEQFF. The CDR3 bases are TGTGCCAGCAGCTTAACAGGGTTGGATGAGCAGTTCTTC.

CDR3 sequence reads: CASSKRRRKNTGELFF. As DNA, the CDR3 is TGTGCCAGCAGCAAAAGGCGGCGGAAGAACACCGGGGAGCTGTTTTTT. The chain uses TRBV21-1 and TRBJ2-2; the table names TRBD2, a call not compared with the DNA. TRBV21-1 is noted as a pseudogene. The CDR3 extends over 16 amino acids.

The chain couples TRBV11-2 to TRBJ1-1; tentative D call: TRBD1 (6 bases). Germline CDR1 SGHAT, CDR2 FQNNGV. This CDR3 comprises 15 residues. Trimming shortened V by 5 bases and J by 3 bases, and 16 bases separated the two germline ends. The CDR3: CASSPSGGADTEAFF. The CDR3 DNA reads TGTGCCAGCAGCCCTTCGGGGGGGGCAGACACTGAAGCTTTCTTT.

This chain links TRBV9 with TRBJ1-3; no firm D call. The CDR3 contains 13 residues. V was cut by 0 bases and J by 4 bases, with 5 bases left in between. In germline, CDR1 is SGDLS, CDR2 YYNGEE. The CDR3 DNA reads as TGTGCCAGCAGCGTAGTTCCGGGAAACACCATATATTTT. This codes for CASSVVPGNTIYF.

CDR3 nucleotide sequence: TGTGCCAGCAGCCCGGGGGCTAGCGGGGGGGCCCTGGAGACCCAGTACTTC. This gives the protein CASSPGASGGALETQYF. J is TRBJ2-5 and V is TRBV9; 12 nucleotides align to TRBD2. J was trimmed by 5 bases and V by 4 bases; bases with no gene match: 12. Germline lookup yields CDR1 SGDLS and CDR2 YYNGEE. CDR3 size: 17 residues.

The rearrangement uses TRBV29-1 and TRBJ2-5; TRBD2 is a possible D gene (6 bases). The CDR3 is 14 amino acids. Germline CDR1 is SQVTM and CDR2 is ANQGSEA. With 2 bases removed from V and 5 bases from J, the gap between germline ends came to 15 bases. CDR3 sequence: CSVELYGRRETQYF. The DNA for the CDR3 is TGCAGCGTTGAACTATACGGGAGAAGGGAGACCCAGTACTTC.

The chain recombines TRBV7-8 with TRBJ1-2; 11 bases align to TRBD1. Germline V gene data show CDR1 as SGHVS and CDR2 as FQNEAQ. CDR3 length: 15 residues. J was trimmed by 2 bases and V by 3 bases; bases with no gene match: 2. The CDR3 here is CASSFRDRGNYGYTF. The CDR3 DNA sequence: TGTGCCAGCAGCTTCCGGGACAGGGGGAACTATGGCTACACCTTC.

The chain combines TRBV5-6 with TRBJ2-3; 8 nucleotides agree with TRBD1. The CDR3 extends over 15 amino acids. Germline V gene lookup returns CDR1 SGHDT and CDR2 YYEEEE. V dropped 4 bases and J dropped 6; count of bases not matched to a gene: 10. The CDR3, as DNA: TGTGCCAGCAGCCAGTTTGGGACAGGCATCGATACGCAGTATTTT. It translates to CASSQFGTGIDTQYF.

This chain links TRBV3-1 (or the pseudogene TRBV3-2) with TRBJ2-1; 11 nucleotides line up with TRBD2. The CDR3 is 15 amino acids. The germline V gene encodes CDR1 LGHDT and CDR2 YNNKEL (reference sequence). Germline trimming cut 11 bases from V and 0 bases from J; bases unmatched to any gene: 6. The CDR3 nucleotides read TGTGCCTCAACTAGCGGGGGAGGCTCCTACAATGAGCAGTTCTTC. The encoded protein is CASTSGGGSYNEQFF.

This clone appeared once. The chain couples TRBV7-2 to TRBJ1-3; 9 bases fit TRBD1. Germline loops: CDR1 SGHTA, CDR2 FQGNSA. The CDR3 length is 15 residues. V shed 2 bases and J 9 bases; nucleotides not matched to a gene: 8. In DNA, the CDR3 is TGTGCCAGCAGCTTACATAGACAGGGGGGGGGCACCATATATTTT. Its protein product is CASSLHRQGGGTIYF.

The chain links TRBV27 to TRBJ2-7, with D perhaps TRBD2 (6 bases). The length of the CDR3 is 12 residues. CDR1 is MNHEY and CDR2 is SMNVEV in the germline V gene (reference sequence). Trimming shortened V by 2 bases and J by 6 bases, and 8 bases separated the two germline ends. In DNA form, the CDR3 reads TGTGCCAGCAGTTTAGGAGGGATCGAGCAGTACTTC. Its protein product is CASSLGGIEQYF.

The V and J genes are TRBV4-1 and TRBJ1-1; maybe TRBD1 (5 bases). The germline V gene encodes CDR1 MGHRA and CDR2 YSYEKL. V was cut by 1 base and J by 1 base, with 19 bases left in between. CDR3 length: 18 residues. The CDR3: CASSQGIGAIIQNTEAFF. For the CDR3, the DNA is TGCGCCAGCAGCCAAGGAATAGGGGCAATTATTCAGAACACTGAAGCTTTCTTT.

The chain uses TRBV7-6 and TRBJ2-2; no reliable D call. Germline-derived CDR1 and CDR2 are SGHVS and FNYEAQ. The CDR3 has 14 amino acids. V was trimmed by 1 base and J by 6 bases, leaving 9 bases between them. The CDR3 protein is CASSLVVRSGELFF. The CDR3 nucleotides are TGTGCCAGCAGCTTAGTGGTCAGGTCCGGGGAGCTGTTTTTT.

The rearrangement uses TRBV11-2 and TRBJ1-2, with no clear D. The germline V gene has CDR1 SGHAT and CDR2 FQNNGV. The ends were cut back, 1 base at V and 0 bases at J, with 6 bases in the middle. The CDR3 has 14 amino acids. The CDR3 is CASSLGRANYGYTF. The CDR3 DNA sequence: TGTGCCAGCAGCTTAGGACGGGCTAACTATGGCTACACCTTC.

V is TRBV7-8 and J is TRBJ1-4; D remains ambiguous. The ends were cut back, 3 bases at V and 7 bases at J, with 9 bases in the middle. Germline-derived CDR1 and CDR2 are SGHVS and FQNEAQ. The CDR3 totals 13 residues. The CDR3 DNA reads as TGTGCCAGCAGCTTCGTTGGCGGTGAAAAACTGTTTTTT. Residues: CASSFVGGEKLFF.

This sequence joins TRBV6-5 and TRBJ1-1, with 7 bases identical to TRBD1. This CDR3 has 14 amino acids. In germline, CDR1 is MNHEY, CDR2 SVGAGI. J gave up 1 base and V 6 bases, and 5 bases lay outside the gene matches. The CDR3 bases are TGTGCCAGCAGCCTCGGGACAGAGAACACTGAAGCTTTCTTT. Protein sequence: CASSLGTENTEAFF.

A few counts support this clone. CDR3 DNA sequence: TGCGCCAGCAGCCCACCCTTGCGACAGGGCGGATCCTATGGCTACACCTTC. Translating it yields CASSPPLRQGGSYGYTF. The genes are TRBV4-1 and TRBJ1-2; 7 bases are shared with TRBD1. The germline V gene encodes CDR1 MGHRA and CDR2 YSYEKL. The CDR3 runs 17 residues. V gave up 4 bases and J gave up 4 bases; unmatched junction bases: 15.

V and J are TRBV13 and TRBJ1-5; D is uncertain. The ends were cut back, 5 bases at V and 1 base at J, with 9 bases in the middle. CDR1 and CDR2 (germline): PRHDT, FYEKMQ (reference sequence). The CDR3 length is 14 residues. For the CDR3, the DNA is TGTGCCAGCAGCCCAGGCTTAAGCAATCAGCCCCAGCATTTT. This sequence encodes CASSPGLSNQPQHF.

The chain employs TRBV5-1 and TRBJ1-2, with 9 bases fitting TRBD1. The CDR3 is 14 amino acids. Trimming at V came to 5 bases and at J to 8 bases, leaving 10 bases not matched to a gene. CDR1 SGHRS and CDR2 YFSETQ come from the germline V gene. CDR3 sequence (DNA): TGCGCCAGCAGGACCGGCCTCGACAGGGGGGGCTACACCTTC. Protein: CASRTGLDRGGYTF.

The chain uses TRBV13 and TRBJ2-7; possibly TRBD1 for D (5 bases). The CDR3 has 13 amino acids. V dropped 5 bases and J dropped 7 bases, with 15 bases sitting between them. The germline V gene has CDR1 PRHDT and CDR2 FYEKMQ (reference sequence). The CDR3 DNA reads as TGTGCCAGCAGCGTGGAAAGGGGTAGGGAGCAGTACTTC. Protein sequence: CASSVERGREQYF.

This clone showed up just once. This chain links TRBV6-6 with TRBJ1-4, with a tentative D call TRBD1 (5 bases). The CDR3 totals 15 residues. Germline V gene data show CDR1 as MNHNY and CDR2 as SVGAGI (reference sequence). The ends were cut back, 6 bases at V and 3 bases at J, with 14 bases in the middle. The CDR3 reads CASSPEGASNEKLFF. The CDR3 DNA is TGTGCCAGCAGCCCCGAAGGGGCCTCTAATGAAAAACTGTTTTTT.